Below are 26 T cell receptor beta chains sequenced from a single sample in a study of lymphopenia after photon versus proton radiotherapy. The repertoire was sequenced with immunoSEQ multiplex PCR; TCRdb's copy has only in-frame clones and lacks some. Here the sample spans more than 80,000 clones, around 83% being singletons. This material consisted of peripheral blood, taken from a patient treated with proton-based radiotherapy. These receptors originate from a man aged 60-69 years with pancreatic cancer.

This chain uses TRBV9 with TRBJ1-4, with D tentatively TRBD1 (5 bases). The CDR3 is 14 residues long. The germline V gene encodes CDR1 SGDLS and CDR2 YYNGEE. Trimming shortened V by 6 bases and J by 8 bases, and 17 bases separated the two germline ends. CDR3 DNA: TGTGCCAGCAACCGTGCAGGGTTAAAAGAAAAACTGTTTTTT. Its translation is CASNRAGLKEKLFF.

This clone was observed a few times. This chain links TRBV27 with TRBJ2-2; D remains unclear. Trimming left V 6 bases short and J 1 base short, with 0 bases between. The germline CDR1 and CDR2 sequences are MNHEY and SMNVEV (reference sequence). The CDR3 sequence is 11 residues long. Here the CDR3 DNA reads TGTGCCAGCAGGAACACCGGGGAGCTGTTTTTT. Its translation: CASRNTGELFF.

A single count supports this clone. This chain uses TRBV5-1 with TRBJ1-2; 10 bases are shared with TRBD1. Per the germline V gene, CDR1 is SGHRS and CDR2 is YFSETQ. The CDR3 is 17 amino acids. The J segment lost 7 bases and the V segment lost 0 bases, leaving 12 bases of the junction unmatched. The CDR3 DNA reads TGCGCCAGCAGCTTGGAGGGACAGGGGACCTCTATCGGTGGCTACACCTTC. Its protein is CASSLEGQGTSIGGYTF.

V usage is TRBV23-1 and J usage is TRBJ2-7; D gene uncertain. TRBV23-1 carries the ORF label, with uncertain function. V was shortened by 0 bases and J by 3 bases, with 9 bases between the two germline ends. The CDR3 spans 14 residues. The CDR3 loop reads CASSQSTHNYEQYF. The DNA for the CDR3 is TGCGCCAGCAGTCAATCAACACATAACTACGAGCAGTACTTC.

The chain carries TRBV7-9 and TRBJ2-5; D unclear. V was trimmed by 3 bases and J by 1 base, leaving 12 bases between them. Per the germline V gene, CDR1 is SEHNR and CDR2 is FQNEAQ (reference sequence). The CDR3 totals 15 residues. For the CDR3, the DNA is TGTGCCAGCAGCTTGCAGTCATCGGTCCAAGAGACCCAGTACTTC. Amino acid sequence: CASSLQSSVQETQYF. The full variable domain, in which reference TRBV7-9 and TRBJ2-5 provide the parts outside the CDR3, is DTGVSQNPRHKITKRGQNVTFRCDPISEHNRLYWYRQTLGQGPEFLTYFQNEAQLEKSRLLSDRFSAERPKGSFSTLEIQRTEQGDSAMYLCASSLQSSVQETQYFGPGTRLLVL.

The chain carries TRBV5-4 and TRBJ2-3, with 10 bases matching TRBD2. The V and J ends lost 9 bases and 1 base, in that order; junction bases with no gene match: 2. The CDR3 consists of 13 residues. Per the germline V gene, CDR1 is SGHNT and CDR2 is YYREEE (reference sequence). CDR3 bases: TGTGCCATAGCGGGAGGCCGCACAGATACGCAGTATTTT. It encodes CAIAGGRTDTQYF.

In its sample, this clone was seen once. The chain has TRBV7-9 and TRBJ2-5, with 12 bases aligning to TRBD1. This CDR3 is built from 16 residues. V lost 0 bases and J lost 5; bases outside the gene matches: 4. The germline gives CDR1 SEHNR, CDR2 FQNEAQ (reference sequence). The CDR3: CASSLAGTGGRETQYF. In DNA form, the CDR3 reads TGTGCCAGCAGCTTAGCCGGGACAGGGGGCCGGGAGACCCAGTACTTC.

The chain recombines TRBV4-2 with TRBJ1-1; the match to TRBD1 covers 9 bases. After removal of 8 bases from V and 1 base from J, the junction contained 17 bases not matched to a gene. Germline CDR1 reads LGHNA; CDR2 reads YNFKEQ. CDR3 length: 18 residues. The CDR3 loop is CASSAIIRPGQGNTEAFF. CDR3 DNA sequence: TGTGCCAGCTCCGCCATTATAAGGCCGGGACAGGGGAACACTGAAGCTTTCTTT.

J is TRBJ2-7 and V is TRBV7-9; 11 positions agree with TRBD2. From germline, CDR1 is SEHNR and CDR2 FQNEAQ (reference sequence). The CDR3 loop spans 16 amino acids. Trimming removed 5 bases from V and 3 bases from J; junction bases left unmatched: 9. CDR3 DNA sequence: TGTGCCAGCAGCCCTATGGGGACTAGCGGATACTACGAGCAGTACTTC. Residues: CASSPMGTSGYYEQYF.

The V gene is TRBV28, the J gene TRBJ2-1; tentative D call: TRBD2 (6 bases). The length of the CDR3 is 15 residues. V lost 3 bases and J 5 bases, leaving 14 bases between the germline ends. Germline CDR1 reads MDHEN; CDR2 reads SYDVKM. CDR3 nucleotide sequence: TGTGCCAGCAGTTTGGGGGGTCAAAGTCACAATGAGCAGTTCTTC. This encodes CASSLGGQSHNEQFF.

V usage is TRBV4-3 and J usage is TRBJ1-2; no firm D call. The germline V gene encodes CDR1 LGHNA and CDR2 YSLEER. The CDR3 covers 12 residues. V gave up 1 base and J gave up 8 bases, with 8 bases separating them. The CDR3 here is CASSQGVGGYTF. Written as DNA, the CDR3 is TGCGCCAGCAGCCAAGGGGTGGGCGGCTACACCTTC.

The chain employs TRBV18 and TRBJ1-2; a weak D match, TRBD1 (6 bases). V dropped 3 bases and J dropped 6 bases, with 8 bases sitting between them. The V gene's germline CDR1 is KGHSH and CDR2 LQKENI. The CDR3 runs 12 residues. CDR3 loop: CASSPDSHGYTF. For the CDR3, the DNA is TGTGCCAGCTCACCGGACAGCCATGGCTACACCTTC.

The chain has TRBV6-1 and TRBJ1-2, with 7 bases lining up with TRBD1. CDR1 and CDR2 (germline): MNHNS, SASEGT. V was clipped by 2 bases and J by 7 bases; unmatched bases: 4. The CDR3 loop spans 13 amino acids. CDR3 sequence (DNA): TGTGCCAGCAGTGAAAGGCAGGGGGGTGGCTACACCTTC. Translation gives CASSERQGGGYTF.

The gene calls are TRBV9 and TRBJ2-2; TRBD2 is a possible D gene (6 bases). CDR1 is SGDLS, CDR2 YYNGEE, per germline. There are 15 residues in the CDR3. V lost 3 bases and J lost 4, with 13 bases in between. CDR3 sequence: CASSAGGSVTGELFF. In DNA, the CDR3 is TGTGCCAGCAGCGCCGGAGGGAGCGTCACCGGGGAGCTGTTTTTT.

The V call is TRBV5-8, the J call TRBJ2-6, with D possibly matching TRBD1 (5 bases). V was trimmed by 4 bases and J by 0 bases, leaving 20 bases between them. The length of the CDR3 is 19 residues. CDR1 SGHTS and CDR2 YDEGEE come from the germline V gene. As DNA, the CDR3 is TGTGCCAGCAGCCCCGTCCGAACAGGTCCCCCCTCTGGGGCCAACGTCCTGACTTTC. Amino acids: CASSPVRTGPPSGANVLTF.

This clone has only a few counts. The chain uses TRBV7-9 and TRBJ2-7; 9 bases are shared with TRBD1. J lost 7 bases, V lost 5 bases, and 9 bases had no gene match. The V gene's germline CDR1 is SEHNR and CDR2 FQNEAQ (reference sequence). The CDR3 totals 14 residues. The CDR3 DNA follows: TGTGCCAGCAGCCTACAGGGGGCTTGGAGGGAGCAGTACTTC. It is translated as CASSLQGAWREQYF.

This clone showed up just a few times. The V and J genes are TRBV5-1 and TRBJ2-1, with TRBD1 as a possible D gene (6 bases). The CDR3 is made up of 14 amino acids. CDR1 SGHRS and CDR2 YFSETQ come from the germline V gene. The V end was cut by 4 bases, the J end by 5 bases, with 13 bases between. The CDR3 loop is CASSLPRQDNEQFF. CDR3 nucleotides: TGCGCCAGCAGCCTGCCCCGACAGGACAATGAGCAGTTCTTC.

The chain recombines TRBV11-3 with TRBJ2-7; 9 nucleotides line up with TRBD2. CDR1 and CDR2 from the germline V gene are SGHNT and YENEEA. The CDR3 has 14 amino acids. With 4 bases clipped from V and 5 bases from J, the junction kept 6 bases outside the gene matches. The CDR3 loop is CASSSSGRLNEQYF. CDR3 nucleotide sequence: TGTGCCAGCAGCTCGAGCGGGAGGCTCAACGAGCAGTACTTC.

The chain carries TRBV6-6 and TRBJ1-2; TRBD1 is a possible D gene (5 bases). This CDR3 contains 15 residues. Germline V lookup: CDR1 MNHNY, CDR2 SVGAGI (reference sequence). Trimming removed 7 bases at V and 0 bases at J, with 15 bases between. CDR3 amino acids: CASISTSGANYGYTF. In DNA, the CDR3 is TGTGCCAGCATTTCTACCTCGGGGGCTAACTATGGCTACACCTTC.

CDR3: CASRNQGGETQYF. CDR3 DNA: TGTGCCAGCAGGAACCAGGGGGGAGAGACCCAGTACTTC. J is TRBJ2-5 and V is TRBV6-5; D is perhaps TRBD1 (7 bases). Trimming pared 6 bases from V and 4 bases from J, leaving 12 bases between. The CDR3 sequence is 13 residues long. CDR1 and CDR2 (germline): MNHEY, SVGAGI.

The chain couples TRBV19 to TRBJ1-5, with D unresolved. Germline lookup yields CDR1 LNHDA and CDR2 SQIVND (reference sequence). V gave up 1 base and J gave up 4 bases, with 8 bases separating them. This CDR3 has 14 residues. The CDR3 region is CASSIAMGNQPQHF. Here the CDR3 DNA reads TGTGCCAGTAGTATAGCGATGGGAAATCAGCCCCAGCATTTT.

This chain links TRBV28 with TRBJ2-3; 13 bases align to TRBD2. Germline CDR1 reads MDHEN; CDR2 reads SYDVKM. Trimming cost V 5 bases and J 7 bases; bases outside gene matches: 6. The CDR3 runs 15 residues. CDR3: CASSTPTSGRNTQYF. CDR3 in DNA: TGTGCCAGCAGTACACCGACTAGCGGGAGGAATACGCAGTATTTT.

This clone was seen just once. The J gene is TRBJ2-3, the V gene TRBV5-1, with D tentatively TRBD1 (6 bases). V lost 6 bases, J lost 1 base, and 15 bases lay in between. This CDR3 region has 15 residues. The V gene's germline CDR1 is SGHRS and CDR2 YFSETQ. The CDR3 coding sequence is TGCGCCAGCACCAAGAGAGGGGGTGGCACAGATACGCAGTATTTT. Translated, it gives CASTKRGGGTDTQYF.

This chain uses TRBV5-1 with TRBJ2-7, with D perhaps matching TRBD2 (6 bases). The V end lost 0 bases, the J end lost 3 bases, and 13 bases lay between the germline ends. The CDR3 has 15 amino acids. Germline values: CDR1 SGHRS, CDR2 YFSETQ. The CDR3: CASSLVGGVGYEQYF. CDR3 nucleotide sequence: TGCGCCAGCAGCTTGGTTGGCGGGGTGGGCTACGAGCAGTACTTC.

V is TRBV2 and J is TRBJ2-3; 7 bases fit TRBD1. Germline values: CDR1 SNHLY, CDR2 FYNNEI. The length of the CDR3 is 15 residues. With 7 bases clipped from V and 4 bases from J, the junction kept 11 bases outside the gene matches. In DNA form, the CDR3 reads TGTGCCAGCAAAGGGGGCCCTCAAAGGGCAGATACGCAGTATTTT. Translated, it gives CASKGGPQRADTQYF. The complete variable domain, with remaining parts taken from reference TRBV2 and TRBJ2-3, reads EPEVTQTPSHQVTQMGQEVILRCVPISNHLYFYWYRQILGQKVEFLVSFYNNEISEKSEIFDDQFSVERPDGSNFTLKIRSTKLEDSAMYFCASKGGPQRADTQYFGPGTRLTVL.

The chain recombines TRBV19 with TRBJ2-7, with a possible D match to TRBD2 (6 bases). Trimming took 11 bases from V and 4 from J, leaving 18 bases between them. Germline assignment: CDR1 LNHDA and CDR2 SQIVND (reference sequence). This CDR3 has 13 residues. CDR3 DNA sequence: TGTGCCGCAGCCGGGGGTCTCAATTACGAGCAGTACTTC. The encoded protein is CAAAGGLNYEQYF.